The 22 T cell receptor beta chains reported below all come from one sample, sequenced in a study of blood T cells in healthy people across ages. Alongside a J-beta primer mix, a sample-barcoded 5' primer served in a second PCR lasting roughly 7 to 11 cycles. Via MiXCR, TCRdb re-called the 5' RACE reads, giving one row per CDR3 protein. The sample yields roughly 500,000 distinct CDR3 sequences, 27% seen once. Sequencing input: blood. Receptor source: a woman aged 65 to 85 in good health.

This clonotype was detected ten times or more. The CDR3 reads CASSPRGTNTEAFF. The CDR3 DNA sequence: TGTGCCAGCAGCCCCCGGGGGACAAACACTGAAGCTTTCTTT. This chain joins TRBV7-9 and TRBJ1-1; D perhaps matches TRBD1 (6 bases). From germline, CDR1 is SEHNR and CDR2 FQNEAQ (reference sequence). This CDR3 has 14 amino acids. The V gene lost 5 bases and the J gene lost 2 bases, with 12 bases spanning the gap.

The CDR3 reads CASKTGTASYEQYF. The CDR3 nucleotides read TGTGCCAGCAAGACCGGGACAGCCTCCTACGAGCAGTACTTC. J is TRBJ2-5 and V is TRBV7-2; 7 bases match TRBD1. The tail of the sequence fits TRBJ2-7 better, so the J call may be wrong. Germline V gene sequence: CDR1 SGHTA, CDR2 FQGNSA. This CDR3 has 14 amino acids.

The CDR3: CASSVTRSNQPQHF. The CDR3 DNA reads TGTGCCAGCAGTGTCACAAGGTCCAATCAGCCCCAGCATTTT. The genes are TRBV27 and TRBJ1-5; D is unresolved. Trimming cost V 5 bases and J 3 bases, with 11 bases left between them. Germline CDR1 MNHEY, CDR2 SMNVEV (reference sequence). This CDR3 has 14 amino acids.

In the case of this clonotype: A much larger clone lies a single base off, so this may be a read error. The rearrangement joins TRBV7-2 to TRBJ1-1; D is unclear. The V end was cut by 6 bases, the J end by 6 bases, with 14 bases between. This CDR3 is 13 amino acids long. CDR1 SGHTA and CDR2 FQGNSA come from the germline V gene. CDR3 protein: CASSVATNAEAFF. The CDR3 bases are TGTGCCAGCAGTGTTGCGACCAACGCTGAAGCTTTCTTT.

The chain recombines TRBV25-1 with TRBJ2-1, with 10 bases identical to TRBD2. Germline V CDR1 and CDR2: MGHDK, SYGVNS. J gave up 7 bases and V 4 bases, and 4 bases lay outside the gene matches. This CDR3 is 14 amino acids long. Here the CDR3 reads CASSAAGGRNEQFF. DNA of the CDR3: TGTGCCAGCAGTGCAGCGGGGGGGCGGAATGAGCAGTTCTTC. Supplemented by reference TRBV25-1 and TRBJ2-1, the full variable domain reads EADIYQTPRYLVIGTGKKITLECSQTMGHDKMYWYQQDPGMELHLIHYSYGVNSTEKGDLSSESTVSRIRTEHFPLTLESARPSHTSQYLCASSAAGGRNEQFFGPGTRLTVL.

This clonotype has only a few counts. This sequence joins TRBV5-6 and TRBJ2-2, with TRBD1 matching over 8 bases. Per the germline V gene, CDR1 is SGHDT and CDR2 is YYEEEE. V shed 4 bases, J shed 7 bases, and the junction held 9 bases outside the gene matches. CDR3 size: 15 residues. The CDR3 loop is CASSTTTGAVGELFF. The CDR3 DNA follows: TGTGCCAGCAGCACTACGACAGGGGCGGTCGGGGAGCTGTTTTTT.

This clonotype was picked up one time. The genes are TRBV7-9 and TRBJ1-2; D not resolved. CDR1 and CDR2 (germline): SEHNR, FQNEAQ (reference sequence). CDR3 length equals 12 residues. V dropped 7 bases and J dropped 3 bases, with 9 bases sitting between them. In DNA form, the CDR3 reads TGTGCCAGCATCTGGGTAGACTATGGCTACACCTTC. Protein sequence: CASIWVDYGYTF.

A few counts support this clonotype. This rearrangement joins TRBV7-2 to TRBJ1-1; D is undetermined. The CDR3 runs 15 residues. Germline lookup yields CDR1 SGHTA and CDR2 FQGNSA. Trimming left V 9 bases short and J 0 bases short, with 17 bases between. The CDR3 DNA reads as TGTGCCAGTAGTTTGATACCGCGGTTGAACACTGAAGCTTTCTTT. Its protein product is CASSLIPRLNTEAFF. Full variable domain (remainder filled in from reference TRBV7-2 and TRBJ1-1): GAGVSQSPSNKVTEKGKDVELRCDPISGHTALYWYRQSLGQGLEFLIYFQGNSAPDKSGLPSDRFSAERTGGSVSTLTIQRTQQEDSAVYLCASSLIPRLNTEAFFGQGTRLTVV.

The CDR3 nucleotides read TGTGCCAGCAGTTTAGTCGACAGTAATTCACCCCTCCACTTT. Translated: CASSLVDSNSPLHF. This rearrangement joins TRBV12-3 or TRBV12-4 to TRBJ1-6, with D possibly being TRBD1 (5 bases). V dropped 1 base and J dropped 6 bases, with 7 bases sitting between them. CDR3 length: 14 amino acids.

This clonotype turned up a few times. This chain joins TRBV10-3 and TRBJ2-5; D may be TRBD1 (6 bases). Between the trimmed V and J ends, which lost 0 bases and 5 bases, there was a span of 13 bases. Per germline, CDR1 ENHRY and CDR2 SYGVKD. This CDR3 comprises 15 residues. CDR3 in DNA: TGTGCCATCAGTGAGTCGTCAGGGCAGGGGGAGACCCAGTACTTC. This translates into CAISESSGQGETQYF.

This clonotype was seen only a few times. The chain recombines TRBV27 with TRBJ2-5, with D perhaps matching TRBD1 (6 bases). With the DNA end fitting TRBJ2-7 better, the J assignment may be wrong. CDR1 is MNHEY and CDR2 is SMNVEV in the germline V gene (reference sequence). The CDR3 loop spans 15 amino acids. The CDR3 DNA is TGTGCCAGCAGTTTTAGGGGACAAAGCTCCTACGAGCAGTACTTC. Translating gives CASSFRGQSSYEQYF.

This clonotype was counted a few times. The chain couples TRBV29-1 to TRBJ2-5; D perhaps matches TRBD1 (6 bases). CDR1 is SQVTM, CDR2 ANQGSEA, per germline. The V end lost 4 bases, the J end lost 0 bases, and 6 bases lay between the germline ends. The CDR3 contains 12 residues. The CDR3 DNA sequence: TGCAGCGTTGGGGGGCACCAAGAGACCCAGTACTTC. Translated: CSVGGHQETQYF.

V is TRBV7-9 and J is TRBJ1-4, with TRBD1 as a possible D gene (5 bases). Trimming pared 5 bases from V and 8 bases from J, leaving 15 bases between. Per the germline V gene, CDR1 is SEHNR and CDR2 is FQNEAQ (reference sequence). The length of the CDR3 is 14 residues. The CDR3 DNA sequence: TGTGCCAGCAGCCTCTATCGAGAGGGGGAAAAACTGTTTTTT. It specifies CASSLYREGEKLFF.

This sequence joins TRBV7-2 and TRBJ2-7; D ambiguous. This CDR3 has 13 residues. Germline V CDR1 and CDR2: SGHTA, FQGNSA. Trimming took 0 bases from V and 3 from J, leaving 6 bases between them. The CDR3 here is CASSLALGYEQYF. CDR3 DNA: TGTGCCAGCAGCTTAGCGCTGGGCTACGAGCAGTACTTC.

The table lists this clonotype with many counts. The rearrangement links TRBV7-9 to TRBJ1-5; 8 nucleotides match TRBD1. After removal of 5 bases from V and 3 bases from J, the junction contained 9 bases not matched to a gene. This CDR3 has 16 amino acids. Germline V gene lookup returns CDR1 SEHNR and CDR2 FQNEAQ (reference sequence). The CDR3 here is CASSQNQGASNQPQHF. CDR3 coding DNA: TGTGCCAGCAGCCAAAATCAGGGGGCGTCCAATCAGCCCCAGCATTTT. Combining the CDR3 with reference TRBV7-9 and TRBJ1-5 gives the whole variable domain DTGVSQNPRHKITKRGQNVTFRCDPISEHNRLYWYRQTLGQGPEFLTYFQNEAQLEKSRLLSDRFSAERPKGSFSTLEIQRTEQGDSAMYLCASSQNQGASNQPQHFGDGTRLSIL.

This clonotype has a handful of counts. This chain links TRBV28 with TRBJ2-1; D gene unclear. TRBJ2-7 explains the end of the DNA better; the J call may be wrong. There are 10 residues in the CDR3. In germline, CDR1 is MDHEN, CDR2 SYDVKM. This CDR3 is CATRSYEQYF. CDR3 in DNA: TGTGCCACCCGTTCCTACGAGCAGTACTTC.

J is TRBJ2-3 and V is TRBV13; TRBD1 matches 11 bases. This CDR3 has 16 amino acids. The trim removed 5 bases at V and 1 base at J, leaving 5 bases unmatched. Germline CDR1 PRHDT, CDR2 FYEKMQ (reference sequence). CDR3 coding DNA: TGTGCCAGCAGCACCCGGACAGGGGGCGGCACAGATACGCAGTATTTT. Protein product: CASSTRTGGGTDTQYF.

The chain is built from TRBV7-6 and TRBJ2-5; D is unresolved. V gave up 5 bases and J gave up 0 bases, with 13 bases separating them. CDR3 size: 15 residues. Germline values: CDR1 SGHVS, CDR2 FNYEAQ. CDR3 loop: CASSPKRDYQETQYF. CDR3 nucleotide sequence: TGTGCCAGCAGCCCAAAAAGGGATTACCAAGAGACCCAGTACTTC. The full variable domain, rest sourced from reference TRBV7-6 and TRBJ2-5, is GAGVSQSPRYKVTKRGQDVALRCDPISGHVSLYWYRQALGQGPEFLTYFNYEAQQDKSGLPNDRFSAERPEGSISTLTIQRTEQRDSAMYRCASSPKRDYQETQYFGPGTRLLVL.

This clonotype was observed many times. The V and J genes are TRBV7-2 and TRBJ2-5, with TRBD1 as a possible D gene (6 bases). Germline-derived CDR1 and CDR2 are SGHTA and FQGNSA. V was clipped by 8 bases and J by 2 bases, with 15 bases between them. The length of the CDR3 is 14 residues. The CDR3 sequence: CASGPDRSQETQYF. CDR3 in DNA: TGTGCCAGCGGTCCAGACAGGTCACAAGAGACCCAGTACTTC.

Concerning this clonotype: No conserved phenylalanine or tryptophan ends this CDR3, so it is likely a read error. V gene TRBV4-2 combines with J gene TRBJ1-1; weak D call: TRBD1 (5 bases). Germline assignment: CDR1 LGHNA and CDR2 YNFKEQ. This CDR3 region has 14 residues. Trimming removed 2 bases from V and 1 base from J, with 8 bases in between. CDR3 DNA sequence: TGTGCCAGCAGCCAAAACGGGGCGAACACTGAAGCTTTCCTT. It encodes CASSQNGANTEAFL.

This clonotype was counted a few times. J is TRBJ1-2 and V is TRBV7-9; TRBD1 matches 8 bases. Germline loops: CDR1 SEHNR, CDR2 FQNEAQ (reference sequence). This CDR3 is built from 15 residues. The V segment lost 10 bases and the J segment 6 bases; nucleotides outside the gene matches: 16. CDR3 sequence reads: CATPGTGDIRHGYTF. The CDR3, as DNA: TGTGCCACTCCCGGGACAGGTGATATTCGCCATGGCTACACCTTC.

DNA for the CDR3: TGTGCCAGCAGTTCCCCGGCCCCGGGAGGGTACACCGGGGAGCTGTTTTTT. It codes for CASSSPAPGGYTGELFF. The V and J genes are TRBV28 and TRBJ2-2, with 8 bases matching TRBD2. This CDR3 region has 17 residues. Trimming cost V 4 bases and J 3 bases; bases outside gene matches: 10. CDR1 is MDHEN, CDR2 SYDVKM, per germline.